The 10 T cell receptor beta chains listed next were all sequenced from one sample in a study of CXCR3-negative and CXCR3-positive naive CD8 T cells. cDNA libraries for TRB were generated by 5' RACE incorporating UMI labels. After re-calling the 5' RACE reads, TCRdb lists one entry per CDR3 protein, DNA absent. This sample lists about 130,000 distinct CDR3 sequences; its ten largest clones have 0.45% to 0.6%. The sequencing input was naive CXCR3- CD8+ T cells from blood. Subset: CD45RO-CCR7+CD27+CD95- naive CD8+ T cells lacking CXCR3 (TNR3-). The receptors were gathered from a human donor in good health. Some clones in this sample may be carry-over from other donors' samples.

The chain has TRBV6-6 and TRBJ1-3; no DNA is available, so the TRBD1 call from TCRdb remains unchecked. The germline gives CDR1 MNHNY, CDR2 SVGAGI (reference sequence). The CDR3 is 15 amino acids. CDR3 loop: CASSRGGETGNTIYF.

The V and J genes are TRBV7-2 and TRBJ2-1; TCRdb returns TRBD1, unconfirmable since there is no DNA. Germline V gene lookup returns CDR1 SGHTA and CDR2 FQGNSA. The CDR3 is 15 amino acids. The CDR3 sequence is CASSFKGQIYNEQFF.

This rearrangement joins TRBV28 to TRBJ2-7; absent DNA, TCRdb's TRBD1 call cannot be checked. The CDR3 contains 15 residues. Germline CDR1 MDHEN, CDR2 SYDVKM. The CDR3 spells CASSSDREISYEQYF.

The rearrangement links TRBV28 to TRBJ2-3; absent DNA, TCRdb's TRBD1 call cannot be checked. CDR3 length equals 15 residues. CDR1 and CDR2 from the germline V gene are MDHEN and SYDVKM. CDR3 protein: CASREMTGRADTQYF.

The CDR3 spells CASSLYDSTYEQYF. The chain is built from TRBV7-9 and TRBJ2-7. Germline lookup yields CDR1 SEHNR and CDR2 FQNEAQ (reference sequence). CDR3 length: 14 amino acids.

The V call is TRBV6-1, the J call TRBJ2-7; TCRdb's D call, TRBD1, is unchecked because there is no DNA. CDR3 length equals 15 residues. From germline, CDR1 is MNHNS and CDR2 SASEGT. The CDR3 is CASYRAGTASYEQYF.

The CDR3 loop reads CSVDPYNTGELFF. The rearrangement uses TRBV29-1 and TRBJ2-2; TCRdb gives TRBD1 as the D gene, but with no DNA this cannot be confirmed. Germline CDR1 and CDR2: SQVTM and ANQGSEA. The CDR3 consists of 13 residues.

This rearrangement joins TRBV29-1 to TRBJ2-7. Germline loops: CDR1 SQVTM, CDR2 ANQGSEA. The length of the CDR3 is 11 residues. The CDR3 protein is CSAIDSYEQYF.

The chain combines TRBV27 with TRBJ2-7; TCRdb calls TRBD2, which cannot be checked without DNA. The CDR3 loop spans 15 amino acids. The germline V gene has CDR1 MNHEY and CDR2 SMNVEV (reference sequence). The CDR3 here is CASRGAGTSGYEQYF.

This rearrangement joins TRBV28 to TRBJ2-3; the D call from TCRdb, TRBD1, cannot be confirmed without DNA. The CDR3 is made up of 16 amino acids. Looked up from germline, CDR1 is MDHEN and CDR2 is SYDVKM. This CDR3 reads CANRPTAGGGKDTQYF. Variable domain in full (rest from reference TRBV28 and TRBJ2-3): DVKVTQSSRYLVKRTGEKVFLECVQDMDHENMFWYRQDPGLGLRLIYFSYDVKMKEKGDIPEGYSVSREKKERFSLILESASTNQTSMYLCANRPTAGGGKDTQYFGPGTRLTVL.